A single sample is the source of the 18 T cell receptor beta chains below, sequenced in a study of shared clonotypes between healthy human individuals. Sequenced by immunoSEQ multiplex PCR; TCRdb stores in-frame clones only, minus some. The profile shows 1.5 million to 2.5 million clones, over 85% of them singletons. Naive CD8 cells lacked CD45RO, underwent positive selection for CCR7 and left out terminally differentiated effector memory CD45RA+ cells. Sample: naive CD8+ T cells sorted from blood. These receptors were obtained from a young man in good health.

This chain joins TRBV7-9 and TRBJ2-7; a weak D match, TRBD2 (5 bases). CDR1 and CDR2 (germline): SEHNR, FQNEAQ (reference sequence). The V end was cut by 7 bases, the J end by 2 bases, with 15 bases between. There are 14 residues in the CDR3. As DNA, the CDR3 is TGTGCCAGCACCGAGGAGACTAAACCCTACGAGCAGTACTTC. It yields the protein CASTEETKPYEQYF.

The rearrangement links TRBV27 to TRBJ2-1, with 9 bases lining up with TRBD2. CDR1 and CDR2 from the germline V gene are MNHEY and SMNVEV (reference sequence). The CDR3 is made up of 17 amino acids. After removal of 1 base from V and 7 bases from J, the junction contained 11 bases not matched to a gene. Here the CDR3 DNA reads TGTGCCAGCAGTTTATTCGCTAGCGGGATAAATTTGAATGAGCAGTTCTTC. Translating it yields CASSLFASGINLNEQFF.

The chain employs TRBV9 and TRBJ2-2; 7 nucleotides match TRBD1. Trimming took 6 bases from V and 4 from J; bases not matched to a gene: 3. The CDR3 sequence is 13 residues long. CDR1 and CDR2 (germline): SGDLS, YYNGEE. The CDR3 DNA follows: TGTGCCAGCAACAGGGGTAGCACCGGGGAGCTGTTTTTT. It encodes CASNRGSTGELFF.

The rearrangement joins TRBV5-1 to TRBJ2-1, with a tentative D call TRBD2 (6 bases). Between the trimmed V and J ends, which lost 4 bases and 2 bases, there was a span of 10 bases. The CDR3 length is 14 residues. Germline CDR1 SGHRS, CDR2 YFSETQ. This chain's CDR3 is CASSPGEPYNEQFF. DNA of the CDR3: TGCGCCAGCAGCCCGGGGGAGCCCTACAATGAGCAGTTCTTC. Complete variable domain (other parts from reference TRBV5-1 and TRBJ2-1): KAGVTQTPRYLIKTRGQQVTLSCSPISGHRSVSWYQQTPGQGLQFLFEYFSETQRNKGNFPGRFSGRQFSNSRSEMNVSTLELGDSALYLCASSPGEPYNEQFFGPGTRLTVL.

The rearrangement links TRBV6-5 to TRBJ1-1; TRBD1 matches at 7 bases. CDR1 is MNHEY, CDR2 SVGAGI, per germline. The CDR3 covers 14 residues. With 0 bases clipped from V and 6 bases from J, the junction kept 4 bases outside the gene matches. CDR3 residues: CASSYSSGGAEAFF. In DNA, the CDR3 is TGTGCCAGCAGTTACTCTTCAGGGGGGGCTGAAGCTTTCTTT.

The chain uses TRBV7-9 and TRBJ2-3; D perhaps matches TRBD2 (5 bases). Germline V gene data show CDR1 as SEHNR and CDR2 as FQNEAQ (reference sequence). Trimming took 3 bases from V and 0 from J, leaving 10 bases between them. The CDR3 is 15 residues long. This CDR3 reads CASSFGRGSTDTQYF. The CDR3 nucleotides are TGTGCCAGCAGCTTCGGACGGGGTAGCACAGATACGCAGTATTTT.

V gene TRBV29-1 combines with J gene TRBJ2-2; 11 bases are shared with TRBD1. Unmatched junction bases numbered 6, after V lost 7 bases and J lost 5 bases. There are 14 residues in the CDR3. CDR1 SQVTM and CDR2 ANQGSEA come from the germline V gene. The CDR3 protein is CSAAGTGGTGELFF. Here the CDR3 DNA reads TGCAGCGCGGCCGGGACAGGGGGGACCGGGGAGCTGTTTTTT.

The chain is built from TRBV10-3 and TRBJ2-7; the D gene is possibly TRBD2 (5 bases). The CDR3 has 13 residues. CDR1 and CDR2 from the germline V gene are ENHRY and SYGVKD. With 3 bases removed from V and 5 bases from J, the gap between germline ends came to 11 bases. The CDR3 region has the DNA TGTGCCATCAGTGATATCGGGGTCCACGAGCAGTACTTC. Translating it yields CAISDIGVHEQYF.

Note on this clone: Within the sample, other DNA sequences also encode this same CDR3. The chain has TRBV5-1 and TRBJ2-1; 12 bases align to TRBD2. V lost 0 bases and J lost 0; bases outside the gene matches: 1. This CDR3 region has 17 residues. Germline CDR1 and CDR2: SGHRS and YFSETQ. The CDR3 region has the DNA TGCGCCAGCAGCTTGGGACTAGCGGGAGCCTCCTACAATGAGCAGTTCTTC. Protein: CASSLGLAGASYNEQFF.

The CDR3 DNA is TGTGCCTGGAGTGTAGGAGGATCAGCTTTCTTT. This sequence encodes CAWSVGGSAFF. V is TRBV30 and J is TRBJ1-1; D unclear. This CDR3 has 11 residues. In germline, CDR1 is GTSNPN, CDR2 SVGIG (reference sequence). Trimming left V 0 bases short and J 10 bases short, with 9 bases between.

The V gene is TRBV6-1, the J gene TRBJ2-7; 10 positions match TRBD1. V lost 2 bases to trimming and J lost 4 bases; unmatched junction nucleotides: 5. The CDR3 totals 15 residues. From germline, CDR1 is MNHNS and CDR2 SASEGT. In nucleotides, the CDR3 is TGTGCCAGCAGTGAAACGACAGGGGGCGGTTACGAGCAGTACTTC. This sequence encodes CASSETTGGGYEQYF.

This chain connects TRBV6-1 to TRBJ1-3; unclear D gene. Germline CDR1 reads MNHNS; CDR2 reads SASEGT. V was pared by 8 bases and J by 4 bases, with 9 bases between. CDR3 size: 12 residues. The CDR3 loop reads CASLGEGNTIYF. In DNA, the CDR3 is TGTGCCAGCCTGGGCGAGGGAAACACCATATATTTT.

This sequence joins TRBV7-8 and TRBJ1-1, with TRBD1 matching 7 bases. This CDR3 comprises 17 residues. V trimming: 4 bases; J trimming: 2 bases; junction bases outside the gene matches: 13. Germline lookup yields CDR1 SGHVS and CDR2 FQNEAQ. CDR3 DNA sequence: TGTGCCAGCAGCTCCGGGACAGAGGGGAGTAGTAACACTGAAGCTTTCTTT. Amino acid sequence: CASSSGTEGSSNTEAFF.

Regarding this clone: Sequence at one end of the junction differs from germline and may be a read error. Additional DNA sequences in this sample encode the identical CDR3. V and J are TRBV20-1 and TRBJ1-2; a possible D gene is TRBD1 (6 bases). CDR3 length: 11 residues. CDR1 DFQATT and CDR2 SNEGSKA come from the germline V gene (reference sequence). CDR3 in DNA: TGCAGTGCTAGAGATGGGGGCGGTCCAGGCTTC. Its translation is CSARDGGGPGF.

The gene calls are TRBV10-1 and TRBJ2-1; 14 bases match TRBD2. Unmatched junction bases numbered 4, after V lost 6 bases and J lost 0 bases. The CDR3 runs 17 residues. Germline V CDR1 and CDR2: WNHNN, SYGVQD (reference sequence). CDR3 protein: CASSGTSGGSSYNEQFF. CDR3 coding DNA: TGCGCCAGCAGCGGGACTAGCGGGGGCAGCTCCTACAATGAGCAGTTCTTC.

As concerns this clone: This sample includes further DNA sequences coding for the same CDR3. CDR3 in amino acids: CASSLRAGVYEQYF. CDR3 in DNA: TGTGCCAGCAGTTTGAGAGCGGGAGTCTACGAGCAGTACTTC. The genes are TRBV27 and TRBJ2-7; 8 nucleotides agree with TRBD2. The ends lost 3 bases at V and 3 bases at J; junction bases unmatched: 4. Germline CDR1 is MNHEY and CDR2 is SMNVEV (reference sequence). CDR3 length: 14 amino acids.

The chain employs TRBV10-2 and TRBJ2-7; no firm D call. V was shortened by 8 bases and J by 3 bases, with 5 bases between the two germline ends. Germline CDR1 WSHSY, CDR2 SAAADI. The CDR3 covers 10 residues. The CDR3 region is CASRLYEQYF. The CDR3 nucleotides read TGCGCCAGCCGTCTCTACGAGCAGTACTTC.

Worth noting for this clone: The same CDR3 arises from other DNA sequences in this sample as well. The chain links TRBV19 to TRBJ2-7, with a weak D call TRBD2 (5 bases). Germline V gene lookup returns CDR1 LNHDA and CDR2 SQIVND (reference sequence). CDR3 length: 13 residues. Trimming cost V 3 bases and J 6 bases, with 12 bases left between them. The DNA of the CDR3 is TGTGCCAGTAGTATCGGGCTAGCCTCCGAGCAGTACTTC. Its translation: CASSIGLASEQYF.